The source of this T cell receptor (beta chain) is a study of blood T cell repertoires in COVID-19. Study-level information: The origin of the acute and convalescent COVID-19 samples was the United States, Italy and Spain. In each case, the material was cDNA or gDNA derived from T cells, B-cell-depleted T cells, or PBMCs.

V gave up 0 bases and J gave up 0 bases; unmatched junction bases: 2. The CDR3 is 17 amino acids. Germline V CDR1 and CDR2: LGHNA, YSLEER. How the authors handled the data: Reference gene primer amplification in the assay estimated nucleated cell counts. The table came from immunoSEQ multiplex PCR; TCRdb's copy has only in-frame clones and leaves some out. V, J and clone size were drawn from that table, and D and trimming were deduced from the DNA. The sample yields approximately 200,000 clones, around nine tenths seen once. The chain carries TRBV4-3 and TRBJ2-2, with 9 positions matching TRBD2. Material for sequencing was peripheral blood. The origin of this receptor is a man in his 60s who had recovered from COVID-19. CDR3 sequence reads: CASSQDQRGANTGELFF. The DNA for the CDR3 is TGCGCCAGCAGCCAAGATCAGCGGGGGGCGAACACCGGGGAGCTGTTTTTT.